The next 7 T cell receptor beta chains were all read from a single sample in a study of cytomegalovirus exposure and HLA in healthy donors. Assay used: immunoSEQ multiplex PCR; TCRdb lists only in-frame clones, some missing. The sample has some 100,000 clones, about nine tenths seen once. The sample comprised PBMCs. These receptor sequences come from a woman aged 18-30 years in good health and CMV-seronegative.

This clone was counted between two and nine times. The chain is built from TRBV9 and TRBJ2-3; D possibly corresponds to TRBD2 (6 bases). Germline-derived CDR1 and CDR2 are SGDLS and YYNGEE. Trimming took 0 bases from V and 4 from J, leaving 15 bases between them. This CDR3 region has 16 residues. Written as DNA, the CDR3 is TGTGCCAGCAGCGTAGAGGGGCGACTAGAGGCAGATACGCAGTATTTT. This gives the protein CASSVEGRLEADTQYF.

The CDR3 spells CASSVPFRATNEKLFF. CDR3 bases: TGTGCCAGCAGTGTCCCCTTCAGGGCAACTAATGAAAAACTGTTTTTT. V gene TRBV28 combines with J gene TRBJ1-4, with a possible D match to TRBD1 (5 bases). CDR3 length: 16 amino acids. The V gene lost 5 bases and the J gene lost 0 bases, with 13 bases spanning the gap. The V gene's germline CDR1 is MDHEN and CDR2 SYDVKM.

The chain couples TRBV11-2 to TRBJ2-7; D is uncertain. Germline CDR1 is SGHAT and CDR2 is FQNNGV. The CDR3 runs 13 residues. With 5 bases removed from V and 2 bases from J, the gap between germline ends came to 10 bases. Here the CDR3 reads CASSQTTTYEQYF. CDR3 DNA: TGTGCCAGCAGCCAAACTACTACCTACGAGCAGTACTTC.

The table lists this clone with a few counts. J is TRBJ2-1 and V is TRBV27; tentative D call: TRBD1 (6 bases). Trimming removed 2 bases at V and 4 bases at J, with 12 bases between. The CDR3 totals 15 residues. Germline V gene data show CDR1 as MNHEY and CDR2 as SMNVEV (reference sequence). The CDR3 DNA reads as TGTGCCAGCAGTTTAGTGGGAGACAGGTACAATGAGCAGTTCTTC. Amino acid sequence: CASSLVGDRYNEQFF.

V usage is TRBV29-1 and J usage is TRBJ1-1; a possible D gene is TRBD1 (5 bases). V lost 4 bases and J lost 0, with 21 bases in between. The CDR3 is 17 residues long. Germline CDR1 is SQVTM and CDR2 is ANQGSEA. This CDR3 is CSVGRTTDFAMNTEAFF. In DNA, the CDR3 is TGCAGCGTTGGAAGGACAACTGATTTCGCTATGAACACTGAAGCTTTCTTT.

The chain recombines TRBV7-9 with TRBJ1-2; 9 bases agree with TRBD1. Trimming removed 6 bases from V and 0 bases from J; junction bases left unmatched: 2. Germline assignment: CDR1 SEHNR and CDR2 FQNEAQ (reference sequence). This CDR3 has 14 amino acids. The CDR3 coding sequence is TGTGCCAGCAGTGGACAGGGGCCTAACTATGGCTACACCTTC. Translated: CASSGQGPNYGYTF.

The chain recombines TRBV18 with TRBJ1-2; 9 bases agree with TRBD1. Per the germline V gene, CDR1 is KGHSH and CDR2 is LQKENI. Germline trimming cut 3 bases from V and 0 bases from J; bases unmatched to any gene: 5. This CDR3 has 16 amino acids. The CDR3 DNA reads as TGTGCCAGCTCACCTACAGGGGGCATCGCTAACTATGGCTACACCTTC. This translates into CASSPTGGIANYGYTF.